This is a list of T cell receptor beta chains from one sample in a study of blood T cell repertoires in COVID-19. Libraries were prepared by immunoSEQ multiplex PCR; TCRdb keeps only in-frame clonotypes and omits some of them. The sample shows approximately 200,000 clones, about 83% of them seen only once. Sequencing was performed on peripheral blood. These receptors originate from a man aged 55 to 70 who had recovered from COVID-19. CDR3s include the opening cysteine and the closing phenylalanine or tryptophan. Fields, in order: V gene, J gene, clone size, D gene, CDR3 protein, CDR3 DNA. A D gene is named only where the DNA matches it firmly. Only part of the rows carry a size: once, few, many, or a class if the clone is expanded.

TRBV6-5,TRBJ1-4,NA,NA,CASSYSPPGGKLFF,TGTGCCAGCAGTTACTCCCCGCCGGGGGGAAAACTGTTTTTT
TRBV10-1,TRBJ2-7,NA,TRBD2,CASSEHLAGESYEQYF,TGCGCCAGCAGTGAGCACCTAGCGGGAGAAAGCTACGAGCAGTACTTC
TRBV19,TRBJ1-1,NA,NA,CASRGRGAGNTEAFF,TGTGCCTCAAGGGGCCGGGGGGCAGGGAACACTGAAGCTTTCTTT
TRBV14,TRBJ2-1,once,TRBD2,CASSQRLAGGLNSYNEQFF,TGTGCCAGCAGCCAACGACTAGCGGGGGGACTGAACTCCTACAATGAGCAGTTCTTC
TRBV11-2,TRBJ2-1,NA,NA,CASSDSRGYNEQFF,TGTGCCAGCAGCGATTCTCGGGGGTACAATGAGCAGTTCTTC
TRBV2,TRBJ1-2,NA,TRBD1,CASSGDRPYGYTF,TGTGCCAGCAGTGGGGACAGACCGTATGGCTACACCTTC
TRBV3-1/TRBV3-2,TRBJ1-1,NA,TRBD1,CATGRGLNTEAFF,TGTGCCACTGGAAGGGGGCTGAACACTGAAGCTTTCTTT
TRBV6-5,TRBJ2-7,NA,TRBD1,CASKLRDRVGEQYF,TGTGCCAGCAAACTGCGGGACAGGGTGGGCGAGCAGTACTTC
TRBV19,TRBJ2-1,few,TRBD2,CASSPFLTSGAYNEQFF,TGTGCCAGTAGTCCCTTCCTGACTAGCGGGGCCTACAATGAGCAGTTCTTC
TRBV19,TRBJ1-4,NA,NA,CASATPRDFGPEKLFF,TGTGCCAGTGCAACCCCTCGGGACTTCGGCCCTGAAAAACTGTTTTTT
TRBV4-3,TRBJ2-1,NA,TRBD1,CASSKATGVKKNEQFF,TGCGCCAGCAGCAAAGCCACAGGGGTTAAGAAGAATGAGCAGTTCTTC
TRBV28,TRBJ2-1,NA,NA,CASKQSYNEQFF,TGTGCCAGCAAACAGAGTTACAATGAGCAGTTCTTC
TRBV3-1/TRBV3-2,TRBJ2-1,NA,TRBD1,CASSQGDSHNEQFF,TGTGCCAGCAGCCAAGGGGACAGCCACAATGAGCAGTTCTTC
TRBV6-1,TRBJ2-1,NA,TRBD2,CASSEAWASGIDEQFF,TGTGCCAGCAGTGAAGCGTGGGCTAGCGGGATCGATGAGCAGTTCTTC
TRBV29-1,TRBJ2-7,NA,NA,CSVEDTGSHEQYF,TGCAGCGTTGAAGATACCGGGTCCCACGAGCAGTACTTC
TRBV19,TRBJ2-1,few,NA,CASSRRVFPGGDEQFF,TGTGCCAGTAGCCGACGTGTTTTCCCCGGCGGGGATGAGCAGTTCTTC
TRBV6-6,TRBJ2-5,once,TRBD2,CASSRSGDKETQYF,TGTGCCAGCAGCCGTAGCGGGGATAAAGAGACCCAGTACTTC
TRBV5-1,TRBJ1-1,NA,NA,CASSLDRAVEAFF,TGCGCCAGCAGCTTGGACAGGGCCGTTGAAGCTTTCTTT
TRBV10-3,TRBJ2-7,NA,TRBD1,CAISKDREAYEQYF,TGTGCCATCAGTAAGGACAGGGAGGCATACGAGCAGTACTTC
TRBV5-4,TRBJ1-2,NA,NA,CASSLIQVGTGEGYTF,TGTGCCAGCAGCTTGATACAGGTTGGTACCGGAGAGGGCTACACCTTC
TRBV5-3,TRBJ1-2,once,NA,CASPACWGGYTF,TGTGCCAGCCCCGCGTGTTGGGGCGGCTACACCTTC
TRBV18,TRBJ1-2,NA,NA,CASSPGTTNYGYTF,TGTGCCAGCTCACCGGGGACAACTAACTATGGCTACACCTTC
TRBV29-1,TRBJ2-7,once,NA,CSAARDTYEQYF,TGCAGCGCCGCAAGGGACACCTACGAGCAGTACTTC
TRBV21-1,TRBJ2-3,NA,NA,CASSSGRDRVSPQYF,TGTGCCAGCAGCAGCGGGCGGGACAGGGTTTCACCGCAGTATTTT
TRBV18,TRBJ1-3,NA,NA,CASSPPMTGNTIYF,TGTGCCAGCTCACCACCTATGACAGGAAACACCATATATTTT
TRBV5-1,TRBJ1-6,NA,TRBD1,CASSPEPTGRNSPLHF,TGCGCCAGCAGCCCGGAGCCGACAGGGAGGAATTCACCCCTCCACTTT
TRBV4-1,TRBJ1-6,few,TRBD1,CASSQVPGQPPPENSPLHF,TGCGCCAGCAGCCAGGTCCCGGGACAGCCTCCCCCGGAAAATTCACCCCTCCACTTT